The 30 T cell receptor beta chains below all came from one sample that was sequenced in a study of T cells in Graves' hyperthyroidism and ophthalmopathy. Amplified regions were TCR beta CDR3 sequences from RNA transcripts. RT-PCR in the first round (using the HTBI primer set) targeted the TCR CDR3. TCRdb redid the calling of the multiplex PCR reads with MiXCR, one entry per CDR3 protein. This table holds 600,000 to 650,000 distinct CDR3 sequences, roughly 17% found once. Material for sequencing was blood. The source of these receptors is a woman aged 25 to 39 with Graves' hyperthyroidism.

This clonotype turned up a few times. The chain links TRBV9 to TRBJ2-7, with D uncertain. There are 14 residues in the CDR3. Trimming pared 4 bases from V and 2 bases from J, leaving 13 bases between. Germline V gene sequence: CDR1 SGDLS, CDR2 YYNGEE. This CDR3 is CASSLRLLPYEQYF. The DNA for the CDR3 is TGTGCCAGCAGCTTAAGACTGCTACCCTACGAGCAGTACTTC.

This clonotype has ten or more counts. The J gene is TRBJ2-1, the V gene TRBV11-2; 11 bases map to TRBD1. With V trimmed by 6 bases and J by 9 bases, 7 bases remained unmatched. The CDR3 covers 14 residues. Per germline, CDR1 SGHAT and CDR2 FQNNGV. The CDR3 region has the DNA TGTGCCAGCAGTGGGACAGGGGGAGCGGGTGAGCAGTTCTTC. It codes for CASSGTGGAGEQFF.

There are a few counts of this clonotype. The J gene is TRBJ2-5, the V gene TRBV7-2; the D call may be TRBD1 or TRBD2 (5 bases each). The V end was cut by 5 bases, the J end by 5 bases, with 24 bases between. This CDR3 region has 17 residues. Per germline, CDR1 SGHTA and CDR2 FQGNSA. Here the CDR3 DNA reads TGTGCCAGCAGCCAATCCAGTGCAGGGACCTCAGGGGAGACCCAGTACTTC. It specifies CASSQSSAGTSGETQYF.

This clonotype has at least ten counts. The rearrangement joins TRBV28 to TRBJ1-4, with a possible D match to TRBD1 (6 bases). There are 14 residues in the CDR3. With 8 bases removed from V and 2 bases from J, the gap between germline ends came to 12 bases. Germline V gene data show CDR1 as MDHEN and CDR2 as SYDVKM. The CDR3 is CASARGGTNEKLFF. The CDR3 DNA sequence: TGTGCCAGCGCCCGGGGGGGCACTAATGAAAAACTGTTTTTT.

This clonotype was seen a handful of times. This rearrangement joins TRBV20-1 to TRBJ1-4; D is undetermined. CDR1 DFQATT and CDR2 SNEGSKA come from the germline V gene (reference sequence). This CDR3 spans 16 amino acids. The V end was cut by 2 bases, the J end by 8 bases, with 21 bases between. CDR3 DNA sequence: TGCAGTGCTAGACCTCCCTCGTGGAGCGCGGGGGAAAAACTGTTTTTT. Protein: CSARPPSWSAGEKLFF.

In its sample, this clonotype was seen a few times. The rearrangement uses TRBV29-1 and TRBJ2-1, with 15 bases matching TRBD2. Germline CDR1 SQVTM, CDR2 ANQGSEA. V lost 5 bases and J lost 5; bases outside the gene matches: 1. The CDR3 is made up of 14 amino acids. CDR3 amino acids: CSVWTSGRDNEQFF. CDR3 sequence (DNA): TGCAGCGTTTGGACTAGCGGGAGGGACAATGAGCAGTTCTTC.

On this clonotype itself: This may arise from a read error, as a much more abundant clone is one base away. The rearrangement uses TRBV20-1 and TRBJ2-7, with 11 bases that match TRBD2. The trim removed 5 bases at V and 7 bases at J, leaving 10 bases unmatched. The V gene's germline CDR1 is DFQATT and CDR2 SNEGSKA (reference sequence). This CDR3 spans 14 amino acids. CDR3 loop: CSAPTSGSHNEQYF. In DNA, the CDR3 is TGCAGTGCTCCCACTAGCGGGAGTCACAATGAGCAGTACTTC.

This clonotype has a handful of counts. The V and J genes are TRBV27 and TRBJ1-5, with D uncertain. Germline V lookup: CDR1 MNHEY, CDR2 SMNVEV (reference sequence). The CDR3 covers 13 residues. Trimming left V 2 bases short and J 5 bases short, with 7 bases between. CDR3 nucleotide sequence: TGTGCCAGCAGTTTAGCCGGGCATCAGCCCCAGCATTTT. Residues: CASSLAGHQPQHF.

This clonotype was recorded at least ten times. The chain combines TRBV30 with TRBJ1-1; the match to TRBD1 covers 7 bases. Trimming cost V 5 bases and J 1 base; bases outside gene matches: 10. The V gene's germline CDR1 is GTSNPN and CDR2 SVGIG (reference sequence). The CDR3 has 15 amino acids. In DNA, the CDR3 is TGTGCCTGGGAGGACAGGCTTTGGCAGAACACTGAAGCTTTCTTT. Its protein is CAWEDRLWQNTEAFF.

The rearrangement uses TRBV12-3 or TRBV12-4 and TRBJ1-5; D not resolved. The CDR3 has 14 residues. V gave up 6 bases and J gave up 11 bases, with 20 bases separating them. The CDR3 DNA reads as TGTGCCAGCAGCCCCGGGGTCCTCAAGCAGGCCCAGCATTTT. Its protein product is CASSPGVLKQAQHF.

The chain is built from TRBV10-3 and TRBJ2-7, with D hard to call. The CDR3 covers 12 residues. The ends were cut back, 6 bases at V and 5 bases at J, with 11 bases in the middle. Germline CDR1 ENHRY, CDR2 SYGVKD. The CDR3 DNA is TGTGCCATCAGCCCAAACACGGACGAGCAGTACTTC. This translates into CAISPNTDEQYF.

This clonotype appeared many times. The chain is built from TRBV28 and TRBJ2-1, with 10 positions matching TRBD1. The CDR3 sequence is 15 residues long. With 6 bases clipped from V and 2 bases from J, the junction kept 4 bases outside the gene matches. The V gene's germline CDR1 is MDHEN and CDR2 SYDVKM. The CDR3 here is CASRLGTGAYNEQFF. The CDR3 nucleotides are TGTGCCAGCAGACTTGGGACAGGGGCCTACAATGAGCAGTTCTTC.

This clonotype has just one count. The chain is built from TRBV20-1 and TRBJ2-7, with TRBD2 matching 10 bases. CDR3 length equals 14 residues. The germline V gene encodes CDR1 DFQATT and CDR2 SNEGSKA (reference sequence). Trimming cost V 3 bases and J 2 bases; bases outside gene matches: 4. CDR3 region: CSARASGRAYEQYF. CDR3 nucleotides: TGCAGTGCTAGGGCCAGCGGGAGGGCCTACGAGCAGTACTTC.

This clonotype was recorded many times. This chain links TRBV5-8 with TRBJ1-2, with 8 nucleotides matching TRBD1. V gave up 4 bases and J gave up 4 bases; unmatched junction bases: 3. This CDR3 has 13 amino acids. Germline V CDR1 and CDR2: SGHTS, YDEGEE. The CDR3 here is CASSQTGAYGYTF. CDR3 nucleotide sequence: TGTGCCAGCAGCCAGACAGGGGCCTATGGCTACACCTTC.

This clonotype showed up just a few times. The CDR3 bases are TGCGCCAGCAGCATCGGACTAGCGGGAGGAGACAATGAGCAGTTCTTC. Translation: CASSIGLAGGDNEQFF. The chain joins TRBV5-1 to TRBJ2-1, with TRBD2 matching over 14 bases. CDR1 and CDR2 (germline): SGHRS, YFSETQ. The CDR3 covers 16 residues. After removal of 4 bases from V and 5 bases from J, the junction contained 5 bases not matched to a gene.

The sample holds many counts of this clonotype. This sequence joins TRBV24-1 and TRBJ1-1; maybe TRBD1 (5 bases). The germline V gene has CDR1 KGHDR and CDR2 SFDVKD. Trimming stripped 5 bases from V and 1 base from J, with 13 bases between. The CDR3 is 15 residues long. The CDR3 loop reads CATSGPPGENTEAFF. The CDR3 bases are TGTGCCACCAGTGGCCCCCCGGGGGAGAACACTGAAGCTTTCTTT.

This clonotype has a handful of counts. The rearrangement links TRBV4-2 to TRBJ1-6; TRBD1 aligns across 7 bases. The J segment lost 8 bases and the V segment lost 3 bases, leaving 4 bases of the junction unmatched. The CDR3 covers 14 residues. Germline V gene data show CDR1 as LGHNA and CDR2 as YNFKEQ. CDR3 sequence: CASSQDRIDSPLHF. The CDR3 DNA sequence: TGTGCCAGCAGCCAGGACAGGATCGATTCACCCCTCCACTTT.

The chain recombines TRBV6-2 or TRBV6-3 with TRBJ2-7; 8 positions match TRBD1. The V and J ends lost 10 bases and 0 bases, in that order; junction bases with no gene match: 11. Germline CDR1 reads MNHEY; CDR2 reads SVGEGT. This CDR3 spans 15 amino acids. CDR3 sequence reads: CAISQGAASSYEQYF. The DNA for the CDR3 is TGTGCCATCTCCCAGGGGGCAGCGAGCTCCTACGAGCAGTACTTC.

This clonotype has just a few counts. The chain couples TRBV9 to TRBJ2-1; 7 bases map to TRBD1. V lost 0 bases and J lost 6; bases outside the gene matches: 3. Germline assignment: CDR1 SGDLS and CDR2 YYNGEE. The CDR3 is made up of 14 amino acids. CDR3 nucleotides: TGTGCCAGCAGCGTAGGGGGACAGCCCAATGAGCAGTTCTTC. Its translation is CASSVGGQPNEQFF.

There are many counts of this clonotype. The V call is TRBV6-2 or TRBV6-3, the J call TRBJ2-1, with D perhaps matching TRBD1 or TRBD2 (6 bases each). CDR1 and CDR2 from the germline V gene are MNHEY and SVGEGT. V was trimmed by 1 base and J by 6 bases, leaving 13 bases between them. This CDR3 comprises 15 residues. The CDR3 coding sequence is TGTGCCAGCAGTTACTTCCACGGGGGCCTCAATGAGCAGTTCTTC. As protein: CASSYFHGGLNEQFF.

In this sample, this clonotype turned up once. The germline gene is not matched at one end of the junction; a read error may be the cause. The chain joins TRBV10-3 to TRBJ2-1; D remains unclear. The CDR3 runs 14 residues. Germline V gene lookup returns CDR1 ENHRY and CDR2 SYGVKD. The CDR3 DNA reads TGTGACATCAGTCAGACCGCAAGGGTAAATGAGCAGTTCTTC. It translates to CDISQTARVNEQFF.

This clonotype was observed at least ten times. The chain has TRBV20-1 and TRBJ2-5; 7 nucleotides agree with TRBD2. Germline lookup yields CDR1 DFQATT and CDR2 SNEGSKA (reference sequence). CDR3 length equals 17 residues. Trimming took 2 bases from V and 5 from J; bases not matched to a gene: 17. The CDR3 loop is CSARLPAGSDVGETQYF. Written as DNA, the CDR3 is TGCAGTGCTAGATTACCAGCGGGATCAGACGTTGGGGAGACCCAGTACTTC.

This clonotype was seen a few times. The chain uses TRBV30 and TRBJ2-5; no clear D gene. Germline V CDR1 and CDR2: GTSNPN, SVGIG (reference sequence). This CDR3 is 13 amino acids long. The ends were cut back, 0 bases at V and 7 bases at J, with 12 bases in the middle. The CDR3 sequence: CAWSVGGLGTQYF. In nucleotides, the CDR3 is TGTGCCTGGAGTGTAGGCGGATTGGGGACCCAGTACTTC.

V usage is TRBV29-1 and J usage is TRBJ2-7, with D tentatively TRBD2 (6 bases). V lost 3 bases to trimming and J lost 5 bases, with 17 bases between them. The CDR3 loop spans 14 amino acids. Germline lookup yields CDR1 SQVTM and CDR2 ANQGSEA. CDR3 residues: CSVEGPGSIDEQYF. The CDR3 DNA reads as TGCAGCGTTGAGGGGCCCGGGAGTATCGACGAGCAGTACTTC.

This sequence joins TRBV11-2 and TRBJ2-1; tentatively, D is TRBD2 (7 bases). The germline CDR1 and CDR2 sequences are SGHAT and FQNNGV. The CDR3 contains 18 residues. V lost 2 bases to trimming and J lost 5 bases, with 22 bases between them. CDR3 residues: CASSLRGGNPTANNEQFF. The DNA for the CDR3 is TGTGCCAGCAGCTTAAGGGGGGGTAACCCCACTGCAAACAATGAGCAGTTCTTC.

About this clonotype: A single base separates this from a much larger clone, so it may be a read error. The chain combines TRBV6-1 with TRBJ2-2, with D maybe TRBD2 (6 bases). Germline V gene data show CDR1 as MNHNS and CDR2 as SASEGT. The CDR3 is 15 residues long. The CDR3 DNA reads TGTGCCGGCAGTGAATCGTCTTCGCGGGGCGGGGAGCTGTTTTTT. Translating it yields CAGSESSSRGGELFF.

This chain uses TRBV20-1 with TRBJ2-2; D possibly corresponds to TRBD2 (5 bases). CDR1 DFQATT and CDR2 SNEGSKA come from the germline V gene (reference sequence). V was clipped by 0 bases and J by 6 bases, with 11 bases between them. The CDR3 is 14 amino acids. CDR3 amino acids: CSARDMGSAGELFF. DNA for the CDR3: TGCAGTGCTAGAGACATGGGGAGTGCCGGGGAGCTGTTTTTT.

This chain joins TRBV5-1 and TRBJ2-2; no clear D gene. The CDR3 runs 14 residues. Germline V gene lookup returns CDR1 SGHRS and CDR2 YFSETQ. Trimming took off 0 bases at V and 6 bases at J, with 9 bases between the two ends. Here the CDR3 DNA reads TGCGCCAGCAGCTTGGAGGCCAGCCCCGGGGAGCTGTTTTTT. Amino acids: CASSLEASPGELFF.

The rearrangement links TRBV12-3 or TRBV12-4 to TRBJ1-3; possibly TRBD1 for D (5 bases). This CDR3 contains 13 residues. The V end was cut by 7 bases, the J end by 2 bases, with 9 bases between. As DNA, the CDR3 is TGTGCCAGCAAGGAGGGGACTGGAAACACCATATATTTT. Its protein product is CASKEGTGNTIYF.

This clonotype was counted many times. The chain links TRBV12-3 or TRBV12-4 to TRBJ2-5; no reliable D call. Trimming cost V 2 bases and J 3 bases, with 7 bases left between them. The CDR3 consists of 13 residues. CDR3 nucleotide sequence: TGTGCCAGCAGTTTAATCAGGAAAGAGACCCAGTACTTC. This codes for CASSLIRKETQYF.